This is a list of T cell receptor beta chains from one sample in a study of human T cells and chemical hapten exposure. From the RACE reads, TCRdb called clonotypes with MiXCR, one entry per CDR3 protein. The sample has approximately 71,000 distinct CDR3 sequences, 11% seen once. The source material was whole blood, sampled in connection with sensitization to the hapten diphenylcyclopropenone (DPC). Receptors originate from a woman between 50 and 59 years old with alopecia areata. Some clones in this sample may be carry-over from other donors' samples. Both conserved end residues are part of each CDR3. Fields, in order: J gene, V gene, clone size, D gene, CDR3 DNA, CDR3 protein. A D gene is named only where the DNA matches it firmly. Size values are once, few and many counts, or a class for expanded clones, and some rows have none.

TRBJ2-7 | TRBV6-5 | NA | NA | TGTGCCAGCAGTTACAGCCCTGGGAGAAAGGGCCTGCCCTACGAGCAGTACTTC | CASSYSPGRKGLPYEQYF
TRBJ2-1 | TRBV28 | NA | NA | TGTGCCAGCAGTTTCGACAATGAGCAGTTCTTC | CASSFDNEQFF
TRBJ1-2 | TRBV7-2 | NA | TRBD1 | TGTGCCAGCAGCAGGGACAGGGGTTGGTATGGCTACACCTTC | CASSRDRGWYGYTF
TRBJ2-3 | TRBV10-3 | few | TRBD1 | TGTGCCATCAGTCCCGGACAGGGAAGCACAGATACGCAGTATTTT | CAISPGQGSTDTQYF
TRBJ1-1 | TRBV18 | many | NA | TGTGCCAGCTCACCATTGGACGGAGGCTCAAACACTGAAGCTTTCTTT | CASSPLDGGSNTEAFF
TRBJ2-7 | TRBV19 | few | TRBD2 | TGTGCCAGTAGACGGGCGGGAGTCAGCTCCTACGAGCAGTACTTC | CASRRAGVSSYEQYF
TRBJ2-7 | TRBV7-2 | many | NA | TGTGCCAGCAGCCCAATGAGGACAGACTACGAGCAGTACTTC | CASSPMRTDYEQYF
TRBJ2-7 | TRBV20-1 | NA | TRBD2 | TGCAGTGCTAGGGGATTGACTAGCGGGGGACCATTACCCTACGAGCAGTACTTC | CSARGLTSGGPLPYEQYF
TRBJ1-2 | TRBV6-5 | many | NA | TGTGCCAGCAGTTACTCGAAATTAGGGGACACTTATGGCTACACCTTC | CASSYSKLGDTYGYTF
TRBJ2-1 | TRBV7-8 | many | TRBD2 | TGTGCCAGCAGCCCCGACATTCAACTAGCGGGTCTTTACAATGAGCAGTTCTTC | CASSPDIQLAGLYNEQFF
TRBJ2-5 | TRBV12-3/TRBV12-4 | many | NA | TGTGCCAGCAACACCCAGTTGCAGGGTCAGACCCAGTACTTC | CASNTQLQGQTQYF
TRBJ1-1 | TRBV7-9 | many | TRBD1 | TGTGCCAGCAGTTTACGGACAGGGAACACTGAAGCTTTCTTT | CASSLRTGNTEAFF
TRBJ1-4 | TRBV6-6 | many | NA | TGTGCCAGCAGTTACGGGGTTGCAACTAATGAAAAACTGTTTTTT | CASSYGVATNEKLFF
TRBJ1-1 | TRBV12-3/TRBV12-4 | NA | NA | TGTGCCAGCAGTGGTGACATACCACCCACTGAAGCTTTCTTT | CASSGDIPPTEAFF
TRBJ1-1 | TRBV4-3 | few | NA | TGCGCCAGCAGCGACACAGGTACAATGAACACTGAAGCTTTCTTT | CASSDTGTMNTEAFF
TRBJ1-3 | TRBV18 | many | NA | TGTGCCAGCTCACCTACACTACCCGACTCTGGAAACACCATATATTTT | CASSPTLPDSGNTIYF
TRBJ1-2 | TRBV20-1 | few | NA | TGCAGTGCTAGAGATCCCGGATCGGACACCTTC | CSARDPGSDTF
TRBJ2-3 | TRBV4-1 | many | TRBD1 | TGCGCCAGCAGCCAAGCCGGGACAGGGGCCGATACGCAGTATTTT | CASSQAGTGADTQYF
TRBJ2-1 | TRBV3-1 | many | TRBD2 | TGTGCCAGCACCCTACGACTAGCGGGAATTGGAAATGAGCAGTTCTTC | CASTLRLAGIGNEQFF
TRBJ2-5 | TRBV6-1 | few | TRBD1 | TGTGCCAGCACCCGAACCCGGACAGGGCGAGAGACCCAGTACTTC | CASTRTRTGRETQYF
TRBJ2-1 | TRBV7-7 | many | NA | TGTGCCAGCAGCTTGGGAGCCGGAGTTTCCTACAATGAGCAGTTCTTC | CASSLGAGVSYNEQFF
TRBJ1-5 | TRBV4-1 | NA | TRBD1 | TGCGCCAGCAGCCAGCGACAGGGCTTAGGCAATCAGCCCCAGCATTTT | CASSQRQGLGNQPQHF
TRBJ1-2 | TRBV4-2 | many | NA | TGTGCCAGCAGCCAGAGCGATGGAAACTATGGCTACACCTTC | CASSQSDGNYGYTF
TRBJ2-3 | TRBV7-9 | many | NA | TGTGCCAGCAGCTTAGCCGTGACAGGCTCAGATACGCAGTATTTT | CASSLAVTGSDTQYF
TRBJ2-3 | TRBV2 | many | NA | TGTGCCAGCCGCTATAGTAATACGCAGTATTTT | CASRYSNTQYF
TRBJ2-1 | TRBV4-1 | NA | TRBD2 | TGCGCCAGCAGCCAAGTCCCGGGACGGGGGGATTATGAGCAGTTCTTC | CASSQVPGRGDYEQFF
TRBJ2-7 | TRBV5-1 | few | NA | TGCGCCAGCAGCTTCGACTACTCCATCGAGCAGTACTTC | CASSFDYSIEQYF
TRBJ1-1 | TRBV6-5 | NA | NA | TGTGCCAGCAGCCCGATGGGGACGAACACTGAAGCTTTCTTT | CASSPMGTNTEAFF
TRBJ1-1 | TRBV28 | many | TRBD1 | TGTGCCAGCAGTGTCGACAGGGTCACTGAAGCTTTCTTT | CASSVDRVTEAFF
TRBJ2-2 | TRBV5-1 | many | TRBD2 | TGCGCCAGCAGCTTAGCCAGCGGGAGTTGGACCGGGGAGCTGTTTTTT | CASSLASGSWTGELFF
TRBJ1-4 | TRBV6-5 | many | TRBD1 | TGTGCCAGCAGTTACTCGAGGTCAGGGGGTGAAAAACTGTTTTTT | CASSYSRSGGEKLFF
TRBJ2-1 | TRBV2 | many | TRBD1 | TGTGCCAGCATGGGACAGGGGGAACATGAGCAGTTCTTC | CASMGQGEHEQFF
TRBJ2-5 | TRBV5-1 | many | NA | TGCGCCAGCAGCTTTTTACCTGGACTCCAAGAGACCCAGTACTTC | CASSFLPGLQETQYF
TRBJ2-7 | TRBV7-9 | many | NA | TGTGCCAGCAGCTCTCATGCCTACGAGCAGTACTTC | CASSSHAYEQYF
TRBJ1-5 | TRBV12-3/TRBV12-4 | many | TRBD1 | TGTGCCAGCAATGAACAGACAGGGGGTCAGCCCCAGCATTTT | CASNEQTGGQPQHF